These 28 T cell receptor beta chains came from one sample sequenced in a study of regulatory T cells in long-lasting Graves disease. Time point noted: newly diagnosed GD, antithyroid drugs for less than 3 months. PBMCs provided the RNA from which the TCR library was made. Construction of TCR beta libraries relied on iRepertoire HTBI primers and on Arm-PCR targeting CDR3 regions. MiXCR was run by TCRdb on the multiplex PCR reads, yielding one entry per CDR3 protein. The repertoire has some 320,000 distinct CDR3 sequences, 15% to 20% of them found once; the top ten carry around 37%. The input for sequencing was peripheral blood mononuclear cells (PBMCs), taken at new diagnosis, from a patient treated with antithyroid drugs. These receptors were collected from a female donor with Graves disease.

A few counts support this clonotype. This chain links TRBV5-1 with TRBJ2-7; perhaps TRBD1 as D (5 bases). V was trimmed by 0 bases and J by 2 bases, leaving 9 bases between them. From germline, CDR1 is SGHRS and CDR2 YFSETQ. CDR3 length: 14 amino acids. The CDR3 coding sequence is TGCGCCAGCAGCTTGGGCCAGGACACCTACGAGCAGTACTTC. It yields the protein CASSLGQDTYEQYF.

The V and J genes are TRBV18 and TRBJ2-5; D perhaps matches TRBD1 (6 bases). The CDR3 consists of 17 residues. In germline, CDR1 is KGHSH, CDR2 LQKENI. Trimming removed 6 bases at V and 2 bases at J, with 22 bases between. This CDR3 is CASSSDSSLGGQETQYF. The CDR3 DNA reads TGTGCCAGCTCTTCGGACTCCTCGTTAGGGGGTCAAGAGACCCAGTACTTC.

The table lists this clonotype with many counts. The chain uses TRBV11-3 and TRBJ1-2; the match to TRBD1 covers 8 bases. CDR3 length equals 13 residues. With V trimmed by 8 bases and J by 3 bases, 5 bases remained unmatched. The V gene's germline CDR1 is SGHNT and CDR2 YENEEA. CDR3 in DNA: TGTGCCAGCGGCGACAGGGGAGACTATGGCTACACCTTC. Its translation: CASGDRGDYGYTF.

This clonotype was counted ten times or more. The gene calls are TRBV6-2 or TRBV6-3 and TRBJ2-1; 10 positions agree with TRBD2. From germline, CDR1 is MNHEY and CDR2 SVGEGT. J lost 3 bases, V lost 7 bases, and 6 bases had no gene match. The CDR3 runs to 15 residues. The CDR3 sequence is CASTKLAGSYNEQFF. The DNA of the CDR3 is TGTGCCAGCACCAAACTAGCGGGGAGCTACAATGAGCAGTTCTTC.

This clonotype was recorded at least ten times. This chain connects TRBV28 to TRBJ1-5; D uncertain. The CDR3 contains 14 residues. Germline V lookup: CDR1 MDHEN, CDR2 SYDVKM. V lost 5 bases and J 3 bases, leaving 11 bases between the germline ends. CDR3 residues: CASSNRPDNQPQHF. CDR3 nucleotide sequence: TGTGCCAGCAGTAACCGTCCTGACAATCAGCCCCAGCATTTT.

Comment on this clonotype: A read error is the likely source, as a far larger clone sits one nucleotide away. This rearrangement joins TRBV28 to TRBJ2-5; D possibly corresponds to TRBD1 (6 bases). CDR1 MDHEN and CDR2 SYDVKM come from the germline V gene. The CDR3 has 18 amino acids. V lost 7 bases to trimming and J lost 11 bases, with 35 bases between them. The CDR3 sequence is CASIIGGVRDPSYNEQYF. The CDR3 nucleotides are TGTGCCAGCATCATAGGGGGAGTACGTGACCCGAGTTACAATGAGCAGTACTTC.

The chain uses TRBV6-1 and TRBJ2-3; tentative D call: TRBD2 (6 bases). CDR3 length: 15 amino acids. The germline V and J ends were trimmed by 3 bases and 3 bases, with 13 bases remaining between them. Germline lookup yields CDR1 MNHNS and CDR2 SASEGT. Written as DNA, the CDR3 is TGTGCCAGCAGTGAGCCGGGACTCGGAACAGATACGCAGTATTTT. It encodes CASSEPGLGTDTQYF.

At least ten counts were recorded for this clonotype. The chain couples TRBV2 to TRBJ2-2, with D perhaps TRBD2 (6 bases). CDR3 length equals 17 residues. Trimming removed 7 bases from V and 1 base from J, with 19 bases in between. Germline loops: CDR1 SNHLY, CDR2 FYNNEI. CDR3 protein: CASNPRGTSLNTGELFF. The CDR3 DNA is TGTGCCAGCAACCCCCGGGGAACTAGCCTGAACACCGGGGAGCTGTTTTTT.

Notes on this clonotype: The likely explanation is a read error, given a far larger clone one base away. The chain joins TRBV6-4 to TRBJ1-6; 7 nucleotides match TRBD1. Germline V gene lookup returns CDR1 MRHNA and CDR2 SNTAGT. V dropped 4 bases and J dropped 5; count of bases not matched to a gene: 2. CDR3 length: 14 residues. The CDR3 DNA follows: TGTGCCAGCAGTGCCGGGACAGATAATTCACCCCTCCACTTT. Translation gives CASSAGTDNSPLHF.

This clonotype was recorded many times. The chain has TRBV30 and TRBJ2-1, with D tentatively TRBD1 (6 bases). V lost 3 bases and J lost 7, with 13 bases in between. CDR1 and CDR2 (germline): GTSNPN, SVGIG (reference sequence). This CDR3 is 13 amino acids long. CDR3 DNA: TGTGCCTGGAGCTACACAGGGTTGAATGAGCAGTTCTTC. It yields the protein CAWSYTGLNEQFF.

This clonotype was counted at least ten times. V is TRBV5-1 and J is TRBJ1-1; D gene ambiguous. CDR1 and CDR2 (germline): SGHRS, YFSETQ. The V end was cut by 3 bases, the J end by 8 bases, with 11 bases between. CDR3 length: 12 amino acids. The CDR3 nucleotides are TGCGCCAGCAGCTCGAACAGCGTAGAAGCTTTCTTT. It is translated as CASSSNSVEAFF.

The chain joins TRBV24-1 to TRBJ2-2; 7 bases map to TRBD1. The CDR3 is 16 residues long. V was pared by 6 bases and J by 0 bases, with 6 bases of the junction left unmatched. The germline CDR1 and CDR2 sequences are KGHDR and SFDVKD. The CDR3 loop reads CATSRRQGANTGELFF. In DNA form, the CDR3 reads TGTGCCACCAGTAGACGGCAGGGGGCGAACACCGGGGAGCTGTTTTTT.

This clonotype was counted ten times or more. This chain connects TRBV11-3 to TRBJ2-5; 12 bases line up with TRBD2. Germline CDR1 is SGHNT and CDR2 is YENEEA. V trimming: 5 bases; J trimming: 7 bases; junction bases outside the gene matches: 20. The CDR3 consists of 19 residues. CDR3 protein: CASSPTDRLAGAQLGTQYF. CDR3 bases: TGTGCCAGCAGCCCCACGGACAGACTAGCGGGAGCCCAACTTGGGACCCAGTACTTC.

About this clonotype itself: Being one base from a much bigger clone, this may be a read error. The V call is TRBV4-1, the J call TRBJ2-7; D is unresolved. Germline assignment: CDR1 MGHRA and CDR2 YSYEKL. This CDR3 is built from 14 residues. Trimming cost V 1 base and J 3 bases, with 10 bases left between them. The DNA for the CDR3 is TGCGCCAGCAGCCAAGTGGCACAGAGCTACGAGCAGTACTTC. It yields the protein CASSQVAQSYEQYF.

This clonotype was counted at least ten times. This chain connects TRBV6-1 to TRBJ2-1, with D unclear. Per germline, CDR1 MNHNS and CDR2 SASEGT. The CDR3 is 12 residues long. V lost 6 bases to trimming and J lost 4 bases, with 7 bases between them. CDR3 DNA sequence: TGTGCCAGCAGCTCCCAATACAATGAGCAGTTCTTC. Translation gives CASSSQYNEQFF.

This clonotype was seen many times. The V gene is TRBV2, the J gene TRBJ2-1, with D maybe TRBD2 (6 bases). CDR1 is SNHLY and CDR2 is FYNNEI in the germline V gene. This CDR3 has 15 amino acids. Trimming shortened V by 6 bases and J by 10 bases, and 22 bases separated the two germline ends. CDR3 loop: CASRSAGSGAVEQFF. CDR3 in DNA: TGTGCCAGCAGGTCGGCGGGCTCGGGAGCGGTAGAGCAGTTCTTC.

The chain uses TRBV5-4 and TRBJ2-1; D gene ambiguous. Trimming cost V 6 bases and J 0 bases, with 13 bases left between them. The CDR3 extends over 15 amino acids. Germline V lookup: CDR1 SGHNT, CDR2 YYREEE (reference sequence). This CDR3 is CASTGNPSSYNEQFF. CDR3 coding DNA: TGTGCCAGCACCGGCAACCCGAGCTCCTACAATGAGCAGTTCTTC.

At least ten counts were recorded for this clonotype. This chain links TRBV19 with TRBJ1-5, with TRBD1 identical over 7 bases. After removal of 7 bases from V and 4 bases from J, the junction contained 7 bases not matched to a gene. The germline V gene has CDR1 LNHDA and CDR2 SQIVND (reference sequence). The CDR3 contains 14 residues. The CDR3: CASNVDRTNQPQHF. The CDR3 DNA is TGTGCCAGTAATGTGGACAGGACGAATCAGCCCCAGCATTTT.

This chain connects TRBV10-2 to TRBJ2-7; D gene uncertain. This CDR3 comprises 12 residues. V lost 4 bases to trimming and J lost 4 bases, with 8 bases between them. Germline V gene lookup returns CDR1 WSHSY and CDR2 SAAADI. The CDR3 here is CASSVNDYEQYF. The CDR3, as DNA: TGCGCCAGCAGTGTAAATGATTACGAGCAGTACTTC.

This clonotype was observed at least ten times. The rearrangement links TRBV2 to TRBJ2-7; TRBD2 agrees at 9 bases. Germline trimming cut 6 bases from V and 6 bases from J; bases unmatched to any gene: 12. The V gene's germline CDR1 is SNHLY and CDR2 FYNNEI. This CDR3 region has 15 residues. The CDR3 nucleotides read TGTGCCAGCAGAGACGGGGGTAGCGGGAGTTCCGAGCAGTACTTC. Translating it yields CASRDGGSGSSEQYF.

V and J are TRBV6-1 and TRBJ2-3; unclear D gene. The better agreement between TRBJ2-7 and the DNA end casts doubt on the J call. The CDR3 contains 12 residues. Per germline, CDR1 MNHNS and CDR2 SASEGT. Here the CDR3 reads CASTKSRAEQYF. DNA for the CDR3: TGTGCCAGCACTAAATCACGAGCTGAGCAGTACTTC.

A remark on this clonotype: The conserved phenylalanine or tryptophan normally closing the CDR3 is absent here, so this likely arose from a read error. The DNA is left out, because the CDR3 cannot be placed on it with certainty; the CDR3 is given as TCRdb lists it. The V call is TRBV11-3, the J call TRBJ1-2; TRBD1 is taken as the D call from the table, unchecked against the DNA. From germline, CDR1 is SGHNT and CDR2 YENEEA. Termini included, the CDR3 measures 14 amino acids. CDR3 sequence: CASSQGTVFYGSTV.

This clonotype was detected ten times or more. The chain has TRBV25-1 and TRBJ1-2, with D tentatively TRBD1 (5 bases). The CDR3 has 14 amino acids. Germline CDR1 is MGHDK and CDR2 is SYGVNS. With 8 bases removed from V and 4 bases from J, the gap between germline ends came to 17 bases. CDR3 DNA: TGTGCCAGCGGCACCTCGACAGATCCCTATGGCTACACCTTC. It is translated as CASGTSTDPYGYTF.

The sample holds many counts of this clonotype. The CDR3 region has the DNA TGTGCCAGCAGTGCTATGCCCCTTTCCTACGAGCAGTACTTC. It translates to CASSAMPLSYEQYF. The chain carries TRBV2 and TRBJ2-7; D call uncertain. This CDR3 comprises 14 residues. CDR1 SNHLY and CDR2 FYNNEI come from the germline V gene. Trimming removed 4 bases at V and 1 base at J, with 11 bases between.

Regarding this clonotype: Lacking the conserved final phenylalanine or tryptophan, this CDR3 likely reflects a read error. The DNA is omitted, as the CDR3 cannot be located on it reliably, and the CDR3 follows TCRdb's listing. The V and J genes are TRBV5-1 and TRBJ1-1. CDR1 SGHRS and CDR2 YFSETQ come from the germline V gene. A total of 11 residues make up the CDR3, ends included. CDR3 region: CASSSNTEAYL.

This clonotype was observed at least ten times. The chain is built from TRBV11-3 and TRBJ1-1, with 7 bases identical to TRBD1. V gave up 8 bases and J gave up 1 base; unmatched junction bases: 1. CDR3 length equals 12 residues. The germline CDR1 and CDR2 sequences are SGHNT and YENEEA. CDR3 DNA: TGTGCCAGCCGGACAGGGAACACTGAAGCTTTCTTT. Protein: CASRTGNTEAFF.

This clonotype was counted between two and nine times. V and J are TRBV6-5 and TRBJ2-4; D is possibly TRBD2 (7 bases). The V end lost 0 bases, the J end lost 3 bases, and 12 bases lay between the germline ends. The CDR3 is 16 amino acids. The germline CDR1 and CDR2 sequences are MNHEY and SVGAGI. The CDR3 here is CASSYSPGGGKNIQYF. CDR3 sequence (DNA): TGTGCCAGCAGTTACTCGCCGGGGGGCGGCAAAAACATTCAGTACTTC.

The chain couples TRBV5-1 to TRBJ2-7; 11 bases line up with TRBD2. Trimming removed 4 bases from V and 3 bases from J; junction bases left unmatched: 9. In germline, CDR1 is SGHRS, CDR2 YFSETQ. The CDR3 totals 16 residues. In nucleotides, the CDR3 is TGCGCCAGCAGCAGTACCGGACTAGCGGGTAGCTACGAGCAGTACTTC. Translating it yields CASSSTGLAGSYEQYF.